These 25 T cell receptor beta chains share one sample of origin, sequenced in a study of OX40 agonist ivuxolimab in advanced cancers. Libraries were prepared by immunoSEQ multiplex PCR; TCRdb keeps only in-frame clonotypes and omits some of them. In the table there are tens of thousands of clones, roughly 90% of which are singletons. The material was CD4+ or CD8+ T cells sorted from blood, obtained in a trial of the OX40 agonist ivuxolimab. Receptors were obtained from an adult with an advanced solid tumor such as melanoma, head and neck, liver or kidney cancer.

V and J are TRBV27 and TRBJ1-2; TRBD1 might be the D (5 bases). The CDR3 totals 16 residues. Trimming stripped 6 bases from V and 0 bases from J, with 17 bases between. Germline lookup yields CDR1 MNHEY and CDR2 SMNVEV (reference sequence). The CDR3 region is CASRDMRAPTNYGYTF. The CDR3 DNA reads TGTGCCAGCAGGGACATGCGCGCCCCAACTAACTATGGCTACACCTTC.

The V call is TRBV5-5, the J call TRBJ2-5; D call uncertain. This CDR3 comprises 16 residues. The germline V gene has CDR1 SGHKS and CDR2 YYEKEE (reference sequence). Trimming removed 6 bases at V and 0 bases at J, with 18 bases between. CDR3 protein: CASTILVLTDQETQYF. The CDR3, as DNA: TGTGCCAGCACCATCCTAGTACTGACGGACCAAGAGACCCAGTACTTC.

The chain links TRBV15 to TRBJ2-7; D unresolved. The CDR3 is 15 residues long. V lost 0 bases and J 0 bases, leaving 9 bases between the germline ends. The germline gives CDR1 LNHNV, CDR2 YYDKDF (reference sequence). CDR3 in DNA: TGTGCCACCAGCAGAGAAAGACTGAACTCCTACGAGCAGTACTTC. Its translation is CATSRERLNSYEQYF.

The rearrangement links TRBV5-1 to TRBJ2-1, with 13 bases fitting TRBD2. J gave up 5 bases and V 4 bases, and 6 bases lay outside the gene matches. The CDR3 extends over 16 amino acids. Looked up from germline, CDR1 is SGHRS and CDR2 is YFSETQ. CDR3 sequence reads: CASSGSGTSGNNEQFF. DNA of the CDR3: TGCGCCAGCAGCGGATCCGGGACTAGCGGGAACAATGAGCAGTTCTTC.

The J gene is TRBJ1-2, the V gene TRBV10-3; 7 nucleotides line up with TRBD1. In germline, CDR1 is ENHRY, CDR2 SYGVKD. The V and J ends lost 3 bases and 4 bases, in that order; junction bases with no gene match: 8. The CDR3 consists of 15 residues. CDR3 in amino acids: CAISETGTEAYGYTF. The DNA of the CDR3 is TGTGCCATCAGTGAAACCGGGACAGAGGCCTATGGCTACACCTTC.

The chain uses TRBV11-2 and TRBJ1-2, with D possibly being TRBD1 (6 bases). Germline V gene data show CDR1 as SGHAT and CDR2 as FQNNGV. Trimming stripped 4 bases from V and 5 bases from J, with 14 bases between. The CDR3 extends over 14 amino acids. The DNA for the CDR3 is TGTGCCAGCAGCTCGGACAGCTTGGGATATGGCTACACCTTC. As protein: CASSSDSLGYGYTF.

The sample holds one count of this clone. This chain links TRBV4-3 with TRBJ2-3, with 10 bases matching TRBD1. Losses at the gene ends were 4 bases for V and 0 bases for J; bases not matched to a gene: 1. The length of the CDR3 is 15 residues. From germline, CDR1 is LGHNA and CDR2 YSLEER. The CDR3 here is CASSPDRGSTDTQYF. DNA for the CDR3: TGCGCCAGCAGCCCGGACAGGGGGAGCACAGATACGCAGTATTTT.

The chain employs TRBV5-6 and TRBJ2-7, with D perhaps matching TRBD1 (7 bases). Germline CDR1 SGHDT, CDR2 YYEEEE. The CDR3 covers 16 residues. Trimming removed 4 bases from V and 1 base from J, with 18 bases in between. The CDR3 loop reads CASSEESGGFSYEQYF. The DNA of the CDR3 is TGTGCCAGCAGCGAAGAGTCAGGGGGGTTTTCCTACGAGCAGTACTTC.

This rearrangement joins TRBV27 to TRBJ2-7; 10 bases are a match to TRBD1. The CDR3 is 15 residues long. CDR1 MNHEY and CDR2 SMNVEV come from the germline V gene (reference sequence). Trimming at V came to 5 bases and at J to 5 bases, leaving 9 bases not matched to a gene. In DNA form, the CDR3 reads TGTGCCAGCAGTCCCCGACAGGGGGCTTTCGACGAGCAGTACTTC. Residues: CASSPRQGAFDEQYF.

This clone was recorded only once. The chain is built from TRBV19 and TRBJ1-4; D is possibly TRBD1 (5 bases). V lost 4 bases to trimming and J lost 3 bases, with 12 bases between them. Germline CDR1 reads LNHDA; CDR2 reads SQIVND (reference sequence). CDR3 length equals 15 residues. CDR3 DNA sequence: TGTGCCAGTAGTACTCACAGGCCCCCTAATGAAAAACTGTTTTTT. Translated: CASSTHRPPNEKLFF.

The chain recombines TRBV28 with TRBJ2-7, with unresolved D. V was cut by 5 bases and J by 0 bases, with 11 bases left in between. CDR3 length: 14 amino acids. CDR1 and CDR2 from the germline V gene are MDHEN and SYDVKM. For the CDR3, the DNA is TGTGCCAGCAGTGCCCAGGTGGCCTCCTACGAGCAGTACTTC. Translating gives CASSAQVASYEQYF.

CDR3: CASSLFGGAPETQYF. The CDR3 coding sequence is TGTGCCAGCAGCCTGTTCGGGGGGGCCCCAGAGACCCAGTACTTC. The genes are TRBV9 and TRBJ2-5; 8 nucleotides match TRBD2. V trimming: 4 bases; J trimming: 4 bases; junction bases outside the gene matches: 9. The CDR3 is 15 amino acids. The V gene's germline CDR1 is SGDLS and CDR2 YYNGEE.

The chain employs TRBV7-9 and TRBJ1-5; 8 bases agree with TRBD1. Trimming at V came to 5 bases and at J to 7 bases, leaving 7 bases not matched to a gene. Germline V gives CDR1 SEHNR, CDR2 FQNEAQ (reference sequence). CDR3 length: 14 residues. The CDR3: CASSPGQGLQPQHF. CDR3 sequence (DNA): TGTGCCAGCAGCCCCGGACAGGGTCTCCAGCCCCAGCATTTT.

The chain has TRBV7-9 and TRBJ1-1; D is uncertain. The germline V gene has CDR1 SEHNR and CDR2 FQNEAQ (reference sequence). The CDR3 has 14 amino acids. V dropped 1 base and J dropped 7 bases, with 13 bases sitting between them. The CDR3 is CASSLVIGRVEAFF. The CDR3 DNA reads TGTGCCAGCAGCTTAGTGATCGGTAGGGTTGAAGCTTTCTTT.

The chain uses TRBV29-1 and TRBJ1-2, with a weak D call TRBD1 (6 bases). There are 13 residues in the CDR3. Germline CDR1 and CDR2: SQVTM and ANQGSEA. The germline V and J ends were trimmed by 6 bases and 4 bases, with 15 bases remaining between them. CDR3 bases: TGCAGCGTAGAAAGCGGACAGTTCTATGGCTACACCTTC. Translation: CSVESGQFYGYTF.

The chain carries TRBV28 and TRBJ2-7, with 7 nucleotides matching TRBD1. V was clipped by 6 bases and J by 1 base; unmatched bases: 6. This CDR3 is 14 amino acids long. The germline V gene encodes CDR1 MDHEN and CDR2 SYDVKM. CDR3 nucleotide sequence: TGTGCCAGCAGCTCCGGGACAGTATCCTACGAGCAGTACTTC. Its translation: CASSSGTVSYEQYF. Full variable domain (missing parts from reference TRBV28 and TRBJ2-7): DVKVTQSSRYLVKRTGEKVFLECVQDMDHENMFWYRQDPGLGLRLIYFSYDVKMKEKGDIPEGYSVSREKKERFSLILESASTNQTSMYLCASSSGTVSYEQYFGPGTRLTVT.

The chain uses TRBV4-3 and TRBJ2-5; D might be TRBD2 (5 bases). The ends were cut back, 0 bases at V and 5 bases at J, with 7 bases in the middle. The germline V gene has CDR1 LGHNA and CDR2 YSLEER. The CDR3 loop spans 13 amino acids. The CDR3 loop reads CASSQESGETQYF. The CDR3 coding sequence is TGCGCCAGCAGCCAAGAGTCGGGGGAGACCCAGTACTTC.

In its sample, this clone was seen a few times. This chain connects TRBV4-3 to TRBJ2-5; 9 bases align to TRBD1. Germline V CDR1 and CDR2: LGHNA, YSLEER. The CDR3 extends over 16 amino acids. J gave up 3 bases and V 5 bases, and 10 bases lay outside the gene matches. Here the CDR3 reads CASSSRDRDLKETQYF. The CDR3 bases are TGCGCCAGCAGCTCCCGGGACAGGGACCTCAAAGAGACCCAGTACTTC.

This chain uses TRBV7-7 with TRBJ2-7; 9 nucleotides line up with TRBD1. CDR1 is SSHAT, CDR2 FNYEAQ, per germline (reference sequence). There are 15 residues in the CDR3. V lost 4 bases to trimming and J lost 0 bases; unmatched junction nucleotides: 4. CDR3 sequence reads: CASSSGTGISYEQYF. The CDR3 nucleotides are TGTGCCAGCAGCTCCGGGACAGGGATCTCCTACGAGCAGTACTTC. The full variable domain, with the rest looked up from reference TRBV7-7 and TRBJ2-7, is GAGVSQSPRYKVTKRGQDVTLRCDPISSHATLYWYQQALGQGPEFLTYFNYEAQPDKSGLPSDRFSAERPEGSISTLTIQRTEQRDSAMYRCASSSGTGISYEQYFGPGTRLTVT.

The chain is built from TRBV30 and TRBJ1-5; 7 bases are shared with TRBD1. CDR1 GTSNPN and CDR2 SVGIG come from the germline V gene (reference sequence). The CDR3 has 14 amino acids. Losses at the gene ends were 1 base for V and 6 bases for J; bases not matched to a gene: 6. The CDR3 reads CAWSEHRGGQPQHF. The CDR3 coding sequence is TGTGCCTGGAGTGAACACAGGGGAGGTCAGCCCCAGCATTTT.

This clone was observed a handful of times. This chain links TRBV9 with TRBJ1-6; no clear D gene. The CDR3 is 15 residues long. CDR1 and CDR2 (germline): SGDLS, YYNGEE. Trimming shortened V by 3 bases and J by 0 bases, and 7 bases separated the two germline ends. The DNA of the CDR3 is TGTGCCAGCAGCGGGGTCCTCTCCTATAATTCACCCCTCCACTTT. This translates into CASSGVLSYNSPLHF.

This chain uses TRBV5-4 with TRBJ2-7, with D perhaps matching TRBD2 (7 bases). There are 14 residues in the CDR3. Germline CDR1 is SGHNT and CDR2 is YYREEE (reference sequence). V gave up 3 bases and J gave up 1 base, with 11 bases separating them. CDR3 sequence (DNA): TGTGCCAGCAGCTGGGGGGGCTCATCCTACGAGCAGTACTTC. Protein sequence: CASSWGGSSYEQYF.

This clone was recorded once. The rearrangement uses TRBV7-9 and TRBJ1-2; D is ambiguous. Trimming took 2 bases from V and 5 from J, leaving 15 bases between them. The CDR3 length is 15 residues. In germline, CDR1 is SEHNR, CDR2 FQNEAQ (reference sequence). The CDR3 nucleotides read TGTGCCAGCAGCTTACCGTCCGGACTGATTTATGGCTACACCTTC. This encodes CASSLPSGLIYGYTF.

The J gene is TRBJ1-2, the V gene TRBV19, with unresolved D. CDR1 is LNHDA and CDR2 is SQIVND in the germline V gene (reference sequence). V lost 9 bases and J lost 2, with 7 bases in between. The CDR3 spans 11 residues. Here the CDR3 DNA reads TGTGCCAGCCGATACAACTATGGCTACACCTTC. The encoded protein is CASRYNYGYTF.

The chain links TRBV15 to TRBJ2-7; D may be TRBD1 or TRBD2 (5 bases each). CDR1 and CDR2 from the germline V gene are LNHNV and YYDKDF (reference sequence). The CDR3 length is 12 residues. The V gene lost 8 bases and the J gene lost 1 base, with 9 bases spanning the gap. Written as DNA, the CDR3 is TGTGCCACCGTGGGGGAGTCCTACGAGCAGTACTTC. Amino acid sequence: CATVGESYEQYF.